What follows are 17 T cell receptor beta chains derived from one specimen sequenced in a study of T cells in Graves' hyperthyroidism and ophthalmopathy. Amplified regions were TCR beta CDR3 sequences from RNA transcripts. Researchers ran a first-round RT-PCR on the TCR CDR3 using the HTBI primer set. TCRdb recomputed calls from the multiplex PCR reads with MiXCR, one row per CDR3 protein. The sample holds approximately 600,000 distinct CDR3 sequences, around 15% seen once. Sequenced input: blood. The receptors derive from a young woman with Graves' hyperthyroidism.

This clonotype was seen a few times. This chain joins TRBV20-1 and TRBJ2-7; 8 bases line up with TRBD1. The trim removed 5 bases at V and 2 bases at J, leaving 11 bases unmatched. Germline CDR1 and CDR2: DFQATT and SNEGSKA (reference sequence). The CDR3 has 15 residues. The CDR3, as DNA: TGCAGTGCTCTACCTGGACAGGGTCGAACCTACGAGCAGTACTTC. This gives the protein CSALPGQGRTYEQYF.

The V and J genes are TRBV13 and TRBJ2-2, with D uncertain. The germline CDR1 and CDR2 sequences are PRHDT and FYEKMQ (reference sequence). This CDR3 has 14 residues. V shed 8 bases and J shed 2 bases, with 12 bases lying between them. CDR3 protein: CASQPAANTGELFF. CDR3 nucleotide sequence: TGTGCCAGCCAACCCGCAGCAAACACCGGGGAGCTGTTTTTT.

The rearrangement joins TRBV18 to TRBJ1-1; TRBD1 aligns across 9 bases. The junction had 4 bases not matched to a gene; V was cut back by 3 bases and J by 2 bases. CDR1 and CDR2 (germline): KGHSH, LQKENI. This CDR3 region has 15 residues. CDR3 bases: TGTGCCAGCTCACCTGGACAGGGGAAAAACACTGAAGCTTTCTTT. Its translation: CASSPGQGKNTEAFF.

The V gene is TRBV14, the J gene TRBJ2-1, with 11 positions matching TRBD2. The CDR3 is 16 amino acids. V dropped 4 bases and J dropped 4; count of bases not matched to a gene: 6. CDR1 is SGHDN and CDR2 is FVKESK in the germline V gene. The CDR3 region is CASSRTRTSGYNEQFF. DNA of the CDR3: TGTGCCAGCAGCCGAACAAGGACTAGCGGGTACAATGAGCAGTTCTTC.

Ten or more counts support this clonotype. This sequence joins TRBV6-2 or TRBV6-3 and TRBJ2-3; 7 bases agree with TRBD1. J lost 4 bases, V lost 4 bases, and 11 bases had no gene match. The CDR3 consists of 16 residues. Germline V gives CDR1 MNHEY, CDR2 SVGEGT. This CDR3 reads CASSWGRGGGPDTQYF. CDR3 DNA sequence: TGTGCCAGCAGTTGGGGAAGAGGGGGCGGACCAGATACGCAGTATTTT.

This clonotype has ten or more counts. The CDR3 is CASSPTARGPGYQETQYF. The CDR3, as DNA: TGTGCCAGCAGCCCAACCGCCAGGGGCCCCGGGTACCAAGAGACCCAGTACTTC. The V call is TRBV7-3, the J call TRBJ2-5; TRBD1 might be the D (6 bases). Trimming cost V 5 bases and J 0 bases, with 22 bases left between them. Per germline, CDR1 SGHTA and CDR2 FQGTGA. The CDR3 sequence is 18 residues long.

This clonotype has only a few counts. The CDR3, as DNA: TGTGCTAGTGGTGCGACAGGGGTACAAAATTCACCCCTCCACTTT. It is translated as CASGATGVQNSPLHF. The chain employs TRBV12-5 and TRBJ1-6, with TRBD1 identical over 8 bases. The V gene end was trimmed by 5 bases and the J gene end by 7 bases; junction bases not matched to a gene: 7. Germline CDR1 LGHNT, CDR2 FRNRAP. The CDR3 loop spans 15 amino acids.

This chain uses TRBV5-1 with TRBJ2-2, with a possible D match to TRBD2 (6 bases). CDR1 is SGHRS, CDR2 YFSETQ, per germline. The CDR3 covers 16 residues. V shed 3 bases and J shed 6 bases, with 18 bases lying between them. The CDR3 loop is CASSSGEALRAGELFF. The CDR3 DNA reads as TGCGCCAGCAGCTCCGGGGAGGCCTTGAGGGCCGGGGAGCTGTTTTTT.

This clonotype was detected a few times. For the CDR3, the DNA is TGCGCCAGCAGACCTAGGACTAGCGGGGCTAGCACAGATACGCAGTATTTT. This gives the protein CASRPRTSGASTDTQYF. This chain links TRBV5-1 with TRBJ2-3; 12 nucleotides line up with TRBD2. The V and J ends lost 5 bases and 0 bases, in that order; junction bases with no gene match: 7. Germline CDR1 is SGHRS and CDR2 is YFSETQ. CDR3 length: 17 residues.

In its sample, this clonotype was seen many times. The rearrangement joins TRBV3-1 to TRBJ2-7; D remains ambiguous. The CDR3 extends over 13 amino acids. V lost 4 bases and J 2 bases, leaving 9 bases between the germline ends. CDR1 is LGHDT, CDR2 YNNKEL, per germline (reference sequence). The CDR3 nucleotides are TGTGCCAGCAGCCCCGACACCACCTACGAGCAGTACTTC. As protein: CASSPDTTYEQYF.

This clonotype occurred many times. This chain connects TRBV12-3 or TRBV12-4 to TRBJ1-3; no reliable D call. V was shortened by 8 bases and J by 3 bases, with 11 bases between the two germline ends. CDR3 size: 13 residues. The CDR3 coding sequence is TGTGCCAGCGCCCCAGGTCTTGGAAACACCATATATTTT. Encoded protein: CASAPGLGNTIYF.

As to this clonotype: A much larger clone differs by one base, so this may be a read error. The chain has TRBV10-3 and TRBJ2-1, with 14 bases matching TRBD2. The CDR3 contains 19 residues. Looked up from germline, CDR1 is ENHRY and CDR2 is SYGVKD. The junction had 14 bases not matched to a gene; V was cut back by 3 bases and J by 7 bases. In nucleotides, the CDR3 is TGTGCCATCAGTGAAGCCCTTCGACTAGCGGGAGGGCGGGGGAATGAGCAGTTCTTC. Translated, it gives CAISEALRLAGGRGNEQFF.

This clonotype was counted between two and nine times. The chain is built from TRBV18 and TRBJ2-5, with a tentative D call TRBD1 (7 bases). The V and J ends lost 4 bases and 3 bases respectively, with 18 bases between them. CDR1 KGHSH and CDR2 LQKENI come from the germline V gene. The CDR3 is 16 amino acids. CDR3 region: CASSRNRGGEKETQYF. CDR3 nucleotide sequence: TGTGCCAGCTCACGAAACAGGGGAGGTGAAAAAGAGACCCAGTACTTC.

The V call is TRBV5-1, the J call TRBJ2-5; TRBD1 aligns across 8 bases. Trimming removed 4 bases from V and 4 bases from J; junction bases left unmatched: 6. This CDR3 region has 14 residues. Germline CDR1 reads SGHRS; CDR2 reads YFSETQ. This CDR3 reads CASSVDRAAETQYF. As DNA, the CDR3 is TGCGCCAGCAGCGTGGACAGGGCTGCAGAGACCCAGTACTTC.

The table lists this clonotype with many counts. The genes are TRBV5-6 and TRBJ2-1; 8 positions agree with TRBD2. The CDR3 has 15 residues. Germline assignment: CDR1 SGHDT and CDR2 YYEEEE. V lost 6 bases, J lost 5 bases, and 10 bases stayed unmatched. The CDR3 sequence is CASIPVGRGDNEQFF. The CDR3 DNA follows: TGTGCCAGCATCCCCGTGGGGCGGGGGGACAATGAGCAGTTCTTC.

This clonotype was seen ten or more times. The J gene is TRBJ2-7, the V gene TRBV20-1; 7 bases fit TRBD2. The V gene's germline CDR1 is DFQATT and CDR2 SNEGSKA (reference sequence). J gave up 0 bases and V 2 bases, and 7 bases lay outside the gene matches. The CDR3 runs 15 residues. The CDR3 DNA follows: TGCAGTGCTAGAAAGGCTAGCGGAACCTCCTACGAGCAGTACTTC. This gives the protein CSARKASGTSYEQYF.

The table lists this clonotype with a few counts. This rearrangement joins TRBV9 to TRBJ2-1, with 7 bases lining up with TRBD2. The CDR3 contains 15 residues. The ends lost 0 bases at V and 7 bases at J; junction bases unmatched: 7. The germline gives CDR1 SGDLS, CDR2 YYNGEE. The CDR3 spells CASSVDPGGTNEQFF. The CDR3 coding sequence is TGTGCCAGCAGCGTAGATCCGGGAGGCACTAATGAGCAGTTCTTC.